The 12 T cell receptor beta chains below come from one sample, sequenced in a study of molecular identifiers for immune sequencing clone quantification. MiXCR, applied by TCRdb to the PCR reads, yields one record per CDR3 protein. Here the sample spans tens of thousands of distinct CDR3 sequences, under 25% being singletons. The sequenced material came from naive CD8+ T cells from blood, with Jurkat cell RNA spiked in. Stated subset: FACS-sorted CD8+CD4-CCR7+CD45RA+ naive T cells. The receptors shown here come from a human donor in good health. Some libraries in this study had Jurkat cell RNA spiked in.

This clonotype has at least ten counts. The chain links TRBV29-1 to TRBJ2-7, with 10 bases aligning to TRBD1. The CDR3 covers 14 residues. The germline V gene encodes CDR1 SQVTM and CDR2 ANQGSEA. V shed 0 bases and J 5 bases; nucleotides not matched to a gene: 4. This chain's CDR3 is CSVEEGTGAHEQYF. The CDR3, as DNA: TGCAGCGTTGAAGAAGGGACAGGGGCCCACGAGCAGTACTTC.

This clonotype was counted ten times or more. This chain links TRBV4-3 with TRBJ2-3; D is ambiguous. This CDR3 is built from 14 residues. V shed 1 base and J shed 0 bases, with 5 bases lying between them. Germline assignment: CDR1 LGHNA and CDR2 YSLEER. CDR3 nucleotides: TGCGCCAGCAGCCAAGGTTCGAGCACAGATACGCAGTATTTT. It translates to CASSQGSSTDTQYF.

The genes are TRBV4-1 and TRBJ1-2; 9 bases match TRBD1. The junction had 9 bases not matched to a gene; V was cut back by 5 bases and J by 5 bases. The CDR3 spans 15 residues. CDR1 is MGHRA, CDR2 YSYEKL, per germline. CDR3 DNA sequence: TGCGCCAGCAGCTACGGACAGGGGACGGTTTATGGCTACACCTTC. It yields the protein CASSYGQGTVYGYTF.

This clonotype was found many times. The chain recombines TRBV28 with TRBJ1-1; no clear D gene. Trimming left V 11 bases short and J 4 bases short, with 20 bases between. The CDR3 covers 14 residues. CDR1 is MDHEN and CDR2 is SYDVKM in the germline V gene. The DNA for the CDR3 is TGTGCCGCTGGCCGTAGGTCCTTGGGCACTGAAGCTTTCTTT. This gives the protein CAAGRRSLGTEAFF.

Many counts were recorded for this clonotype. The V and J genes are TRBV20-1 and TRBJ2-7; 10 nucleotides agree with TRBD1. CDR1 is DFQATT, CDR2 SNEGSKA, per germline (reference sequence). V was clipped by 1 base and J by 4 bases; unmatched bases: 4. The CDR3 length is 14 residues. The CDR3 protein is CSARGGTGEYEQYF. CDR3 in DNA: TGCAGTGCTAGAGGGGGGACAGGGGAATACGAGCAGTACTTC.

The table lists this clonotype with many counts. The chain employs TRBV20-1 and TRBJ2-1; 10 bases agree with TRBD2. Germline-derived CDR1 and CDR2 are DFQATT and SNEGSKA (reference sequence). The CDR3 is made up of 17 amino acids. The J segment lost 3 bases and the V segment lost 4 bases, leaving 12 bases of the junction unmatched. The CDR3 region has the DNA TGCAGTGCTAATAGCGGGGGGCAATCATCTCACTACAATGAGCAGTTCTTC. Its translation is CSANSGGQSSHYNEQFF.

This clonotype showed up many times. This chain connects TRBV4-3 to TRBJ2-7; D may be TRBD2 (6 bases). The germline V gene encodes CDR1 LGHNA and CDR2 YSLEER. The CDR3 totals 16 residues. The V and J ends lost 0 bases and 4 bases respectively, with 16 bases between them. The CDR3 is CASSQETSTPLYEQYF. In DNA form, the CDR3 reads TGCGCCAGCAGCCAAGAAACTAGCACCCCGCTGTACGAGCAGTACTTC.

This clonotype was observed at least ten times. The chain employs TRBV9 and TRBJ2-5; D not certain. CDR3 length: 14 residues. Trimming cost V 0 bases and J 1 base, with 7 bases left between them. Germline CDR1 is SGDLS and CDR2 is YYNGEE. Here the CDR3 DNA reads TGTGCCAGCAGCGTAGACGCCAGCCAAGAGACCCAGTACTTC. It encodes CASSVDASQETQYF.

This clonotype was observed many times. The chain combines TRBV27 with TRBJ2-5; D possibly corresponds to TRBD1 (5 bases). The CDR3 consists of 14 residues. CDR1 MNHEY and CDR2 SMNVEV come from the germline V gene (reference sequence). V was trimmed by 6 bases and J by 1 base, leaving 12 bases between them. For the CDR3, the DNA is TGTGCCAGCAGCCAGGGAATTTCCCAAGAGACCCAGTACTTC. Protein sequence: CASSQGISQETQYF.

This clonotype has at least ten counts. The chain employs TRBV5-4 and TRBJ2-2; 7 bases fit TRBD1. There are 15 residues in the CDR3. With 7 bases clipped from V and 6 bases from J, the junction kept 12 bases outside the gene matches. The germline V gene encodes CDR1 SGHNT and CDR2 YYREEE (reference sequence). The CDR3 loop is CASGLRDSPAGELFF. The CDR3 nucleotides read TGTGCCAGCGGACTCCGGGACAGTCCCGCCGGGGAGCTGTTTTTT. The full variable domain, its missing parts supplied by reference TRBV5-4 and TRBJ2-2, is ETGVTQSPTHLIKTRGQQVTLRCSSQSGHNTVSWYQQALGQGPQFIFQYYREEENGRGNFPPRFSGLQFPNYSSELNVNALELDDSALYLCASGLRDSPAGELFFGEGSRLTVL.

This clonotype appeared a few times. The chain links TRBV12-3 or TRBV12-4 to TRBJ2-1; possible D gene TRBD2, 6 bases. The CDR3 runs 15 residues. V dropped 2 bases and J dropped 0 bases, with 8 bases sitting between them. The CDR3 region has the DNA TGTGCCAGCAGTTTACTGGGGGGCTCCTACAATGAGCAGTTCTTC. It is translated as CASSLLGGSYNEQFF.

This clonotype has at least ten counts. The chain uses TRBV4-3 and TRBJ2-6, with D possibly TRBD2 on 6 matching bases. The CDR3 extends over 18 amino acids. CDR1 and CDR2 from the germline V gene are LGHNA and YSLEER. Trimming stripped 3 bases from V and 0 bases from J, with 15 bases between. CDR3 DNA sequence: TGCGCCAGCAGCCAGACAACGGGACTTTTCTCTGGGGCCAACGTCCTGACTTTC. It is translated as CASSQTTGLFSGANVLTF.